The 24 T cell receptor beta chains given below trace back to one sample, sequenced in a study of blood T cell repertoires in COVID-19. Some clones are missing from TCRdb's copy, which holds only in-frame ones; the method was immunoSEQ multiplex PCR. The sample lists roughly 160,000 clones, 70% to 90% occurring once. Material for sequencing was peripheral blood. Every receptor here comes from a man aged 35 to 55 with acute or convalescent COVID-19.

This chain joins TRBV12-5 and TRBJ2-5, with D possibly being TRBD1 (6 bases). CDR3 size: 13 residues. V was shortened by 6 bases and J by 7 bases, with 15 bases between the two germline ends. Germline V gene sequence: CDR1 LGHNT, CDR2 FRNRAP. CDR3 residues: CASGQQGRGTQYF. The CDR3 DNA sequence: TGTGCTAGTGGCCAACAGGGAAGGGGGACCCAGTACTTC.

This chain links TRBV19 with TRBJ2-1; D might be TRBD1 (6 bases). Germline V CDR1 and CDR2: LNHDA, SQIVND (reference sequence). This CDR3 is 14 amino acids long. The V and J ends lost 9 bases and 1 base respectively, with 13 bases between them. The chain's CDR3 is CASLGGKSYNEQFF. CDR3 DNA sequence: TGTGCCAGCCTAGGGGGAAAATCCTACAATGAGCAGTTCTTC.

For the CDR3, the DNA is TGTGCCAGCAGCCGAGGGACTAGCTCAGGGAATGAGCAGTTCTTC. Translating gives CASSRGTSSGNEQFF. The gene calls are TRBV7-3 and TRBJ2-1, with 9 bases lining up with TRBD2. V lost 5 bases to trimming and J lost 7 bases; unmatched junction nucleotides: 9. The CDR3 has 15 amino acids. Looked up from germline, CDR1 is SGHTA and CDR2 is FQGTGA.

The chain has TRBV12-3 or TRBV12-4 and TRBJ2-1; D possibly corresponds to TRBD2 (6 bases). V was trimmed by 3 bases and J by 15 bases, leaving 15 bases between them. The CDR3 spans 12 residues. The CDR3, as DNA: TGTGCCAGCAGTTTTTCCGGGGAGGAGATGTTCTTC. This encodes CASSFSGEEMFF.

The chain uses TRBV7-3 and TRBJ2-1; TRBD1 agrees at 11 bases. Germline CDR1 is SGHTA and CDR2 is FQGTGA. J gave up 9 bases and V 3 bases, and 7 bases lay outside the gene matches. The length of the CDR3 is 15 residues. CDR3 loop: CASSLRGTGGFEQFF. In DNA, the CDR3 is TGTGCCAGCAGCTTGAGGGGGACAGGGGGTTTTGAGCAGTTCTTC.

V and J are TRBV13 and TRBJ2-7; 8 bases map to TRBD1. J gave up 4 bases and V 5 bases, and 13 bases lay outside the gene matches. This CDR3 region has 16 residues. From germline, CDR1 is PRHDT and CDR2 FYEKMQ (reference sequence). The CDR3: CASSNTRTGTKYEQYF. In nucleotides, the CDR3 is TGTGCCAGCAGCAACACAAGGACAGGGACGAAATACGAGCAGTACTTC.

The CDR3 coding sequence is TGTGCCAGCAGCTTGGTCCTCAATGAGCAGTTCTTC. Protein sequence: CASSLVLNEQFF. This chain joins TRBV5-6 and TRBJ2-1; D not certain. Germline lookup yields CDR1 SGHDT and CDR2 YYEEEE. Trimming stripped 0 bases from V and 6 bases from J, with 4 bases between. This CDR3 is 12 amino acids long.

This rearrangement joins TRBV28 to TRBJ1-1; 10 bases match TRBD1. The CDR3 contains 14 residues. V shed 4 bases and J 3 bases; nucleotides not matched to a gene: 2. Germline loops: CDR1 MDHEN, CDR2 SYDVKM. CDR3 region: CASSYDRGHTEAFF. The CDR3 nucleotides are TGTGCCAGCAGTTATGACAGGGGGCACACTGAAGCTTTCTTT. Based on the CDR3 plus reference TRBV28 and TRBJ1-1, the full variable domain is DVKVTQSSRYLVKRTGEKVFLECVQDMDHENMFWYRQDPGLGLRLIYFSYDVKMKEKGDIPEGYSVSREKKERFSLILESASTNQTSMYLCASSYDRGHTEAFFGQGTRLTVV.

The chain couples TRBV14 to TRBJ2-7; 13 bases match TRBD2. Germline CDR1 reads SGHDN; CDR2 reads FVKESK. Losses at the gene ends were 7 bases for V and 7 bases for J; bases not matched to a gene: 13. This CDR3 contains 16 residues. CDR3 coding DNA: TGTGCCAGCACCAACACTACTAGCGGGGGGGCCGAGGAGCAGTACTTC. It translates to CASTNTTSGGAEEQYF.

This rearrangement joins TRBV3-1 (or the pseudogene TRBV3-2) to TRBJ1-4; D is possibly TRBD1 (6 bases). Germline V gene lookup returns CDR1 LGHDT and CDR2 YNNKEL (reference sequence). The V gene lost 4 bases and the J gene lost 5 bases, with 8 bases spanning the gap. The CDR3 extends over 13 amino acids. The CDR3 here is CASSPRGNEKLFF. DNA of the CDR3: TGTGCCAGCAGCCCGAGGGGGAATGAAAAACTGTTTTTT.

The chain is built from TRBV11-3 and TRBJ1-1; no firm D call. Trimming removed 1 base at V and 7 bases at J, with 13 bases between. This CDR3 comprises 14 residues. Germline-derived CDR1 and CDR2 are SGHNT and YENEEA. CDR3 in amino acids: CASSLVRGFLEAFF. The CDR3 DNA is TGTGCCAGCAGCTTAGTACGCGGTTTTCTTGAAGCTTTCTTT.

In its sample, this clone was seen a few times. This chain connects TRBV7-9 to TRBJ1-1; TRBD1 is a possible D gene (5 bases). This CDR3 region has 15 residues. Per germline, CDR1 SEHNR and CDR2 FQNEAQ (reference sequence). V was shortened by 5 bases and J by 5 bases, with 18 bases between the two germline ends. CDR3 residues: CASSPGRVRETEAFF. CDR3 DNA sequence: TGTGCCAGCAGCCCAGGGAGGGTTAGGGAAACTGAAGCTTTCTTT.

The gene calls are TRBV6-5 and TRBJ1-5; TRBD1 matches 8 bases. Germline CDR1 MNHEY, CDR2 SVGAGI. J lost 0 bases, V lost 6 bases, and 4 bases had no gene match. The CDR3 has 15 amino acids. The CDR3 sequence is CASSQGQGSNQPQHF. The CDR3 region has the DNA TGTGCCAGCAGCCAAGGACAGGGTAGCAATCAGCCCCAGCATTTT.

The chain employs TRBV9 and TRBJ1-1; 8 bases agree with TRBD1. Germline CDR1 reads SGDLS; CDR2 reads YYNGEE. The CDR3 loop spans 15 amino acids. Germline trimming cut 3 bases from V and 4 bases from J; bases unmatched to any gene: 8. The CDR3 loop is CASSAPDRGPTEAFF. The CDR3 bases are TGTGCCAGCAGCGCCCCAGACAGGGGTCCCACTGAAGCTTTCTTT.

This chain connects TRBV2 to TRBJ1-5; no firm D call. V lost 2 bases, J lost 8 bases, and 16 bases lay in between. The CDR3 totals 15 residues. The V gene's germline CDR1 is SNHLY and CDR2 FYNNEI. The CDR3 protein is CASSETVPGVKPQHF. The CDR3 bases are TGTGCCAGCAGTGAAACAGTGCCCGGGGTAAAGCCCCAGCATTTT.

The chain carries TRBV18 and TRBJ1-5; a weak D match, TRBD1 (5 bases). This CDR3 contains 15 residues. Germline V gene data show CDR1 as KGHSH and CDR2 as LQKENI. Trimming took 5 bases from V and 1 from J, leaving 12 bases between them. The CDR3 reads CASSAGEESNQPQHF. In DNA, the CDR3 is TGTGCCAGCTCAGCGGGGGAGGAAAGCAATCAGCCCCAGCATTTT.

There are a few counts of this clone. V is TRBV2 and J is TRBJ2-3; D is unresolved. Looked up from germline, CDR1 is SNHLY and CDR2 is FYNNEI. Trimming took off 5 bases at V and 0 bases at J, with 3 bases between the two ends. This CDR3 comprises 12 residues. CDR3 sequence: CASSTSTDTQYF. CDR3 DNA: TGTGCCAGCAGTACTAGCACAGATACGCAGTATTTT.

The chain carries TRBV3-1 (or the pseudogene TRBV3-2) and TRBJ2-5; 10 bases fit TRBD2. Germline CDR1 is LGHDT and CDR2 is YNNKEL (reference sequence). The V segment lost 1 base and the J segment 1 base; nucleotides outside the gene matches: 3. This CDR3 region has 16 residues. CDR3 DNA sequence: TGTGCCAGCAGCCAAGGGTTAGCGGGGGGCCAAGAGACCCAGTACTTC. Translation gives CASSQGLAGGQETQYF.

This chain joins TRBV6-1 and TRBJ1-6, with TRBD1 as a possible D gene (6 bases). Germline CDR1 and CDR2: MNHNS and SASEGT. The CDR3 consists of 14 residues. Trimming pared 3 bases from V and 9 bases from J, leaving 12 bases between. The CDR3 reads CASSDTTGLSPLHF. The CDR3, as DNA: TGTGCCAGCAGTGACACCACAGGGCTTTCACCCCTCCACTTT.

The rearrangement uses TRBV7-9 and TRBJ2-2; 8 bases match TRBD1. The CDR3 sequence is 16 residues long. Germline assignment: CDR1 SEHNR and CDR2 FQNEAQ (reference sequence). The ends lost 2 bases at V and 4 bases at J; junction bases unmatched: 6. Here the CDR3 DNA reads TGTGCCAGCAGCTTATCAAGAACAGGGGGCACCGGGGAGCTGTTTTTT. Translation: CASSLSRTGGTGELFF.

This clone appeared once. V gene TRBV6-2 or TRBV6-3 combines with J gene TRBJ2-5; 7 bases are shared with TRBD2. Germline V lookup: CDR1 MNHEY, CDR2 SVGEGT. The CDR3 contains 12 residues. With 6 bases clipped from V and 5 bases from J, the junction kept 3 bases outside the gene matches. The DNA for the CDR3 is TGTGCCAGCAGCGCGGGGGAGGAGACCCAGTACTTC. Protein sequence: CASSAGEETQYF.

The CDR3 DNA reads as TGTGCCAGCAGCTCGACAGTTGCCTATGGCTACACCTTC. It is translated as CASSSTVAYGYTF. The chain couples TRBV28 to TRBJ1-2; TRBD1 might be the D (5 bases). The CDR3 is 13 amino acids. V was clipped by 6 bases and J by 4 bases, with 12 bases between them. Germline assignment: CDR1 MDHEN and CDR2 SYDVKM.

This rearrangement joins TRBV24-1 to TRBJ2-5; 9 nucleotides match TRBD2. The CDR3 length is 17 residues. Germline CDR1 is KGHDR and CDR2 is SFDVKD. J was trimmed by 5 bases and V by 0 bases; bases with no gene match: 9. CDR3 coding DNA: TGTGCCACCAGTGATTTGCAACGCGGGGGGGCCGGTGAGACCCAGTACTTC. Protein sequence: CATSDLQRGGAGETQYF.

J is TRBJ1-2 and V is TRBV9; 7 bases line up with TRBD1. The CDR3 spans 13 residues. Germline V gene lookup returns CDR1 SGDLS and CDR2 YYNGEE. Trimming cost V 3 bases and J 2 bases; bases outside gene matches: 1. CDR3 sequence (DNA): TGTGCCAGCAGCGCGACAGGGAACTATGGCTACACCTTC. The encoded protein is CASSATGNYGYTF.